This is a list of T cell receptor beta chains from one sample in a study of blood T cell repertoires in COVID-19. Sequencing was performed with immunoSEQ multiplex PCR; in TCRdb, only in-frame clones are kept and a portion is missing. This sample yields 400,000 to 500,000 clones, of which approximately 90% are seen a single time; 1.4% to 1.5% belongs to the top ten. Sequencing was performed on PBMCs or T cells enriched from blood (not recorded which). Every receptor here comes from a woman aged 18-29 years who had been exposed to COVID-19. Both conserved end residues are part of each CDR3. The D gene is left open where the match is weak. Where a row states a size, it is once, few, many or the class of an expanded clone; other rows omit it.

clone size	V gene	D gene	J gene	CDR3 DNA	CDR3 protein
.	TRBV4-1	TRBD2	TRBJ2-1	TGCGCCAGCAGCCAGCCTATACGCCCGACTAGCGACGAGGATGAGCAGTTCTTC	CASSQPIRPTSDEDEQFF
.	TRBV28	TRBD2	TRBJ2-7	TGTGCCACCCTAGGGACTAGCTACGAGCAGTACTTC	CATLGTSYEQYF
.	TRBV5-4	.	TRBJ1-1	TGTGCCAGCAGCTTGAGGGGCACTGAAGCTTTCTTT	CASSLRGTEAFF
.	TRBV4-2	TRBD2	TRBJ2-1	TGTGCCAGCAGCCCCCTGTCGGGGGGGGCGTCCTACAATGAGCAGTTCTTC	CASSPLSGGASYNEQFF
.	TRBV13	TRBD2	TRBJ2-1	TGTGCCAGCAGCTTATACGGACTAGCGGGGCGCTCCTACAATGAGCAGTTCTTC	CASSLYGLAGRSYNEQFF
.	TRBV7-2	TRBD1	TRBJ1-2	TGTGCCAGCAGCTTAGAGAAGGGGGCCCCTCCTTCCTATGGCTACACCTTC	CASSLEKGAPPSYGYTF
.	TRBV2	.	TRBJ2-3	TGTGCCAGCAGTGAAGCGCGTTTAGCAGATACGCAGTATTTT	CASSEARLADTQYF
.	TRBV10-3	TRBD1	TRBJ1-1	TGTGCCATCAGTGATGCATTAGGGACAGGGGGAACTGAAGCTTTCTTT	CAISDALGTGGTEAFF
.	TRBV2	TRBD1	TRBJ2-7	TGTGCCAGCAGTGAAGCAGGGGGCGGCTACGAGCAGTACTTC	CASSEAGGGYEQYF
.	TRBV7-2	TRBD2	TRBJ2-1	TGTGCCAGCAGCCCTATAGCGGGAGGGCCTTGGAATGAGCAGTTCTTC	CASSPIAGGPWNEQFF
.	TRBV7-8	TRBD2	TRBJ2-3	TGTGCCAGCAGCTTAGAACTAGCGGGGGGAACTATAAATACGCAGTATTTT	CASSLELAGGTINTQYF
.	TRBV28	.	TRBJ2-7	TGTGCCAGCTCTGTTTATTCAGGGTACGAGCAGTACTTC	CASSVYSGYEQYF
once	TRBV7-3	.	TRBJ2-2	TGTGCCAGCAGCTTGGGACGGGAGAGCGGGGAGCTGTTTTTT	CASSLGRESGELFF
.	TRBV27	.	TRBJ1-1	TGTGCCAGCAGTTTAGGGAGTCTAGTCACTGAAGCTTTCTTT	CASSLGSLVTEAFF
.	TRBV6-5	TRBD1	TRBJ1-2	TGTGCCAGCAGGCCAGGACAGGGGAGCGATGGCTACACCTTC	CASRPGQGSDGYTF
.	TRBV19	.	TRBJ2-2	TGTGCCAGTAGTCCGCGGCTCACAAACACCGGGGAGCTGTTTTTT	CASSPRLTNTGELFF
.	TRBV5-1	.	TRBJ2-1	TGCGCCAGCAGCCGCCGAGAGGGATATGAGCAGTTCTTC	CASSRREGYEQFF
once	TRBV28	.	TRBJ1-3	TGTGCCAGCAGTCGACAAAAAAGAGACAGGTCCGGCTCTGGAAACACCATATATTTT	CASSRQKRDRSGSGNTIYF
.	TRBV12-5	.	TRBJ1-2	TGTGCTAGTGGTTTGGTACCCTCCCTATATGGCTACACCTTC	CASGLVPSLYGYTF
.	TRBV28	.	TRBJ2-4	TGTGCCAGCAGTTTATTCCTCTTGCCACAGGGTGGTAAAAACATTCAGTACTTC	CASSLFLLPQGGKNIQYF
.	TRBV28	.	TRBJ1-6	TGTGCCAGCAGCGCGAGATGGACCCCGGACAGTGTCTATAATTCACCCCTCCACTTT	CASSARWTPDSVYNSPLHF
.	TRBV4-1	.	TRBJ1-5	TGCGCCAGCAGCCAAAACGACCGGGATCAGCCCCAGCATTTT	CASSQNDRDQPQHF
few	TRBV4-2	TRBD2	TRBJ2-7	TGTGCCAGCAGCCAAGATACGAGCGGGGGGCCCTACGAGCAGTACTTC	CASSQDTSGGPYEQYF
.	TRBV28	.	TRBJ1-3	TGTGCCAGCAGTTCAGACACTTTCTCTGGAAACACCATATATTTT	CASSSDTFSGNTIYF
.	TRBV5-4	.	TRBJ2-3	TGTGCCAGCAGCTTGATAGGGGGATTAGATACGCAGTATTTT	CASSLIGGLDTQYF
few	TRBV28	TRBD1	TRBJ1-5	TGTGCCAGCTATACAGGGGGGAATCAGCCCCAGCATTTT	CASYTGGNQPQHF
.	TRBV28	TRBD2	TRBJ2-5	TGTGCCAGCAGTTTATCCAGCGGGGGGGGAGAGACCCAGTACTTC	CASSLSSGGGETQYF
.	TRBV5-6	.	TRBJ1-3	TGTGCCAGCAGCTTCGGACATCGCTCTGGAAACACCATATATTTT	CASSFGHRSGNTIYF
.	TRBV19	.	TRBJ2-7	TGTGCCAGTACCATGGGCGGGACAGCTGCCTACGAGCAGTACTTC	CASTMGGTAAYEQYF
.	TRBV4-1	TRBD1	TRBJ1-5	TGCGCCAGCAGCCGAACGGGACAGGGCAATCAGCCCCAGCATTTT	CASSRTGQGNQPQHF
.	TRBV20-1	TRBD2	TRBJ2-5	TGCAGTGCTAGTTTGTATCGCGGGGGGGCATTAGAGACCCAGTACTTC	CSASLYRGGALETQYF
.	TRBV24-1	.	TRBJ2-1	TGTGCCACCAGTGATTTGAACCCCGGGACATTGATATGGGAGCAGTTCTTC	CATSDLNPGTLIWEQFF
.	TRBV5-8	.	TRBJ2-3	TGTGCCAGCAGCTTCGGGAGCTGGGGCACAGATACGCAGTATTTT	CASSFGSWGTDTQYF
.	TRBV7-9	.	TRBJ1-1	TGTGCCAGCAGCTTAGGGGGCGCCACTAACACTGAAGCTTTCTTT	CASSLGGATNTEAFF
.	TRBV5-1	.	TRBJ1-3	TGCGCCAGCAGCCCAGATCGACACCTCTCTGGAAACACCATATATTTT	CASSPDRHLSGNTIYF
.	TRBV14	.	TRBJ2-2	TGTGCCAGCAGCCAAGGGAGACTAGATTTCGGGGAGCTGTTTTTT	CASSQGRLDFGELFF
.	TRBV28	TRBD2	TRBJ2-7	TGTGCCAGCACCCCTCGCGCTGAGGGGAGGGTCGAGCAGTACTTC	CASTPRAEGRVEQYF
once	TRBV7-8	TRBD1	TRBJ2-7	TGTGCCAGCAGCTTATGGGCGGGACAGGGGTTTTCCTACGAGCAGTACTTC	CASSLWAGQGFSYEQYF
.	TRBV9	TRBD2	TRBJ2-1	TGTGCCAGCAGCGTATTAGCGGGGTCCTCCTACAATGAGCAGTTCTTC	CASSVLAGSSYNEQFF
.	TRBV27	TRBD2	TRBJ2-7	TGTGCCAGCAGTGGCCGAATAGCGGGGCTGTACGAGCAGTACTTC	CASSGRIAGLYEQYF
.	TRBV19	.	TRBJ1-3	TGTGCCAGTTCATTTACAGATTACTCTGGAAACACCATATATTTT	CASSFTDYSGNTIYF